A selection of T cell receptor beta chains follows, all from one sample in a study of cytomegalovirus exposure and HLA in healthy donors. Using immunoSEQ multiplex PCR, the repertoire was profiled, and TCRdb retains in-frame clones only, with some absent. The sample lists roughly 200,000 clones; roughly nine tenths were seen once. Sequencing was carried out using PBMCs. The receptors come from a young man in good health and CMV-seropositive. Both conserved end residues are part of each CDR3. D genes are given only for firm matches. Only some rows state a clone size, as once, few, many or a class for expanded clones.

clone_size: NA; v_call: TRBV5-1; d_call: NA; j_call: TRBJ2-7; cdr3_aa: CASSLEWGPSYEQYF; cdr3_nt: TGCGCCAGCAGCTTGGAATGGGGTCCGTCCTACGAGCAGTACTTC
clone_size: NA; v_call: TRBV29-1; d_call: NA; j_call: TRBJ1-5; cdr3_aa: CSVGGANQPQHF; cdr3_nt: TGCAGCGTTGGAGGGGCAAATCAGCCCCAGCATTTT
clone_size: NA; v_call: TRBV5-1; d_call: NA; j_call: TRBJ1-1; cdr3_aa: CASSLRYSLNTEAFF; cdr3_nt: TGCGCCAGCAGCTTGAGATACAGTTTGAACACTGAAGCTTTCTTT
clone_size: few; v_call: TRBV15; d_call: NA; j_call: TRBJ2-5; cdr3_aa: CATSRGGDSETQYF; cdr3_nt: TGTGCCACCAGCAGAGGAGGGGACTCAGAGACCCAGTACTTC
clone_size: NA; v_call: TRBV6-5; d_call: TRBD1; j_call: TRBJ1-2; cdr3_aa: CASSRTGEGYTF; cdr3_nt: TGTGCCAGCAGCCGGACAGGGGAAGGCTACACCTTC
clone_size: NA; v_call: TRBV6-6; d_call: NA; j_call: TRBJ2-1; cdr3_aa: CASSLRGSYNEQFF; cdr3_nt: TGTGCCAGCAGTCTCAGGGGCTCCTACAATGAGCAGTTCTTC
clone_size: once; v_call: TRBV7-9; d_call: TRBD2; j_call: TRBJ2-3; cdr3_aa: CASSLLAGDTDTQYF; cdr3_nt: TGTGCCAGCAGCCTTCTAGCGGGAGACACAGATACGCAGTATTTT
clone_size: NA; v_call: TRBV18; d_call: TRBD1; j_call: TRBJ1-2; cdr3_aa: CASSPRTGVDGYTF; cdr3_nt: TGTGCCAGCTCCCCTCGAACAGGGGTGGATGGCTACACCTTC
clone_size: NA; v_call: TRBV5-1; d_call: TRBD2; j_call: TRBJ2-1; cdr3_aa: CASSFQGGRSDEQFF; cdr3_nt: TGCGCCAGCAGCTTTCAGGGCGGGAGGTCTGATGAGCAGTTCTTC
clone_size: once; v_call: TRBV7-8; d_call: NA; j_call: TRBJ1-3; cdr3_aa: CASSLVPGSGVRSSGNTIYF; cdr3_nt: TGTGCCAGCAGCTTAGTCCCAGGGTCCGGCGTCAGGTCTTCTGGAAACACCATATATTTT
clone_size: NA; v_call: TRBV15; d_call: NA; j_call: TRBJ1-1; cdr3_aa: CATSRDGAVQAFF; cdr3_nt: TGTGCCACCAGCAGAGATGGGGCAGTCCAGGCTTTCTTT
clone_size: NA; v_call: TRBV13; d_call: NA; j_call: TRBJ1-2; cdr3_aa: CASSLGTFYGYTF; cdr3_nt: TGTGCCAGCAGCTTAGGAACGTTTTATGGCTACACCTTC
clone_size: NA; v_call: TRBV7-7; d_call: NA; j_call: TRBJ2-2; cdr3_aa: CASSLRPNTGELFF; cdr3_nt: TGTGCTAGCAGCTTACGACCGAACACCGGGGAGCTGTTTTTT
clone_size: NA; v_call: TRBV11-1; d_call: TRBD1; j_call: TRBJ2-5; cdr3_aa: CASSPRTGDQETQYF; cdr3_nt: TGTGCCAGCAGCCCTCGGACAGGGGACCAAGAGACCCAGTACTTC
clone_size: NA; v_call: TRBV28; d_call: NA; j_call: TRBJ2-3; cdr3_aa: CASSLYRSLVVPDTQYF; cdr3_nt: TGTGCCAGCAGTTTATACCGGTCACTAGTAGTCCCAGATACGCAGTATTTT
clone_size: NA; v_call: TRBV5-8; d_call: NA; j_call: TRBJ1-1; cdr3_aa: CASSLLPPGAAFF; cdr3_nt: TGTGCCAGCAGCTTGTTGCCCCCCGGGGCAGCTTTCTTT
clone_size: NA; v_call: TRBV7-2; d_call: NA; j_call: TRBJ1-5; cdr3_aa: CASSSGGRSNQPQHF; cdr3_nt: TGTGCCAGCAGCTCAGGAGGGCGGAGCAATCAGCCCCAGCATTTT
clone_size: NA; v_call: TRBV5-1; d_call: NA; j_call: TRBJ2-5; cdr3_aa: CASSFADTGFQETQYF; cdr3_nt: TGCGCCAGCAGCTTTGCAGATACCGGCTTCCAAGAGACCCAGTACTTC
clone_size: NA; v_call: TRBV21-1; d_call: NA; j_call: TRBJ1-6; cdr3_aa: CASTDPGDNRVVNSPLHF; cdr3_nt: TGTGCCAGCACCGACCCGGGGGATAACAGGGTCGTCAATTCACCCCTCCACTTT
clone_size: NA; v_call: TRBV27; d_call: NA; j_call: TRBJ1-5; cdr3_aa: CASSRFPLRQSNQPQHF; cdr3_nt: TGTGCCAGCAGCCGCTTTCCCCTTAGACAGAGCAATCAGCCCCAGCATTTT
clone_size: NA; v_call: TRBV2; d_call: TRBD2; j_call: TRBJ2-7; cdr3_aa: CASSPGTSWNEQYF; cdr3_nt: TGTGCCAGCAGTCCAGGGACTAGCTGGAACGAGCAGTACTTC
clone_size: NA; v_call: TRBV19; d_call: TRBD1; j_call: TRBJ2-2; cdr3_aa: CASSIGGQGVTGELFF; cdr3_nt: TGTGCCAGTAGTATAGGCGGACAGGGCGTCACCGGGGAGCTGTTTTTT
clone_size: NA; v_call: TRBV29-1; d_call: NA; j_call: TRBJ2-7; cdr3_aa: CSVVVAGIGSYEQYF; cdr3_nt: TGCAGCGTTGTAGTGGCGGGGATAGGCTCCTACGAGCAGTACTTC
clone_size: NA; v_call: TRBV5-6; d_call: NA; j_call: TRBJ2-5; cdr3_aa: CASSLVSQETQYF; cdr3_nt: TGTGCCAGCAGCTTGGTTAGTCAAGAGACCCAGTACTTC
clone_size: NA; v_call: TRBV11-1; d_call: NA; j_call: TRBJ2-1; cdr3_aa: CASSLIQGTENEQFF; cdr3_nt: TGTGCCAGCAGCCTGATACAGGGGACTGAGAATGAGCAGTTCTTC
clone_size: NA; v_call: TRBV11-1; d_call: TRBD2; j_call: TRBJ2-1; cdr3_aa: CASSLVGLVNEQFF; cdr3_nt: TGTGCCAGCAGCTTAGTGGGACTAGTCAATGAGCAGTTCTTC
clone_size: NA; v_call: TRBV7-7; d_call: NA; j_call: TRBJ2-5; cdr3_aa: CASSLTGNGQETQYF; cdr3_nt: TGTGCTAGCAGCTTAACAGGAAACGGCCAAGAGACCCAGTACTTC
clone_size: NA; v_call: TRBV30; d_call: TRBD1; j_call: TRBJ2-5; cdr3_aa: CAWTSGTGEETQYF; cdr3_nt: TGTGCCTGGACCTCCGGGACAGGGGAAGAGACCCAGTACTTC
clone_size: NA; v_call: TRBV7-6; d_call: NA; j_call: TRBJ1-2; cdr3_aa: CASSPIKSGYTF; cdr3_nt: TGTGCCAGCAGTCCAATCAAGAGTGGCTACACCTTC
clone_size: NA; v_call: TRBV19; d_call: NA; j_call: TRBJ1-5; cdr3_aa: CASSWSGGNQPQHF; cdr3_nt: TGTGCCAGTAGTTGGTCAGGGGGCAATCAGCCCCAGCATTTT
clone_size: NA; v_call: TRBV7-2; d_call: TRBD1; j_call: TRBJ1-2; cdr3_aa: CASSLVVTGVRENYGYTF; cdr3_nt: TGTGCCAGCAGCTTAGTAGTGACAGGGGTACGAGAAAACTATGGCTACACCTTC
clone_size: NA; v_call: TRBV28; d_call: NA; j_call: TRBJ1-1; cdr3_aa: CASTGGTEAFF; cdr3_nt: TGTGCCAGCACCGGAGGTACTGAAGCTTTCTTT
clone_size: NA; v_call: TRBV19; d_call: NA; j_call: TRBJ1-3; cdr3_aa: CASSIGRKAGNTIYF; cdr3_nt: TGTGCCAGTAGTATAGGAAGGAAAGCTGGAAACACCATATATTTT
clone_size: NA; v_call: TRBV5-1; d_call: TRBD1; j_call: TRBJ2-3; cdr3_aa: CASSFRTGSTDTQYF; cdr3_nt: TGCGCCAGCAGCTTTCGGACAGGCAGCACAGATACGCAGTATTTT
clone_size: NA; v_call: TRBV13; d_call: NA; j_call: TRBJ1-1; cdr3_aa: CASSYDNTEAFF; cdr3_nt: TGTGCCAGCAGCTACGATAACACTGAAGCTTTCTTT
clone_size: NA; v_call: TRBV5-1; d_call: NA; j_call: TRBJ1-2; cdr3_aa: CASSLNLRESKELNTF; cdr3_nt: TGCGCCAGCAGCCTAAACCTCCGGGAGAGTAAGGAGTTAAACACCTTC
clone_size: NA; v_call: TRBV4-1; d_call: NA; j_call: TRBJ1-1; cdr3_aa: CASSQAVRNTEAFF; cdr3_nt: TGCGCCAGCAGCCAAGCTGTCAGGAACACTGAAGCTTTCTTT
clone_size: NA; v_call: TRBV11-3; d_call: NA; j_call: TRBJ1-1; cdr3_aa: CASTRRTITEAFF; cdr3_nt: TGTGCCAGCACCCGGCGGACAATCACTGAAGCTTTCTTT
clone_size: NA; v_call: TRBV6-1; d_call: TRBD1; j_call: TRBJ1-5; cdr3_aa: CASSDPDRGHQPQHF; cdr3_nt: TGTGCCAGCAGTGACCCGGACAGGGGACATCAGCCCCAGCATTTT
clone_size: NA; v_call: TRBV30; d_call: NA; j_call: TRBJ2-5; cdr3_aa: CAWSGGAWLAQYF; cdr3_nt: TGTGCCTGGAGTGGGGGGGCCTGGTTGGCCCAGTACTTC
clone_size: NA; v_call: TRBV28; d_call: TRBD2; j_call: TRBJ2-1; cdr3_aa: CASSPGTSGRGEQFF; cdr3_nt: TGTGCCAGCAGTCCCGGGACTAGCGGGAGGGGAGAGCAGTTCTTC
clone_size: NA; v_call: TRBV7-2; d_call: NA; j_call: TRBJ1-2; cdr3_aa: CASSPVGGTQGSYGYTF; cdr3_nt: TGTGCCAGCAGCCCCGTCGGGGGGACCCAGGGGAGCTATGGCTACACCTTC
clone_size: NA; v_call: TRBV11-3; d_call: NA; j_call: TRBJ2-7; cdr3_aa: CASSLDLSGVGDYEQYF; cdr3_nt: TGTGCCAGCAGCTTAGATTTAAGCGGTGTTGGGGACTACGAGCAGTACTTC
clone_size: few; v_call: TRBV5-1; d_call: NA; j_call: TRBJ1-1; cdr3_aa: CASSSLPARNTEAFF; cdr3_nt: TGCGCCAGCAGCTCCCTGCCAGCACGTAACACTGAAGCTTTCTTT
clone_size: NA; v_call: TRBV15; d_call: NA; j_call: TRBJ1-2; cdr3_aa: CATSRGGRTDGYTF; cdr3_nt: TGTGCCACCAGCAGAGGGGGTAGAACCGATGGCTACACCTTC